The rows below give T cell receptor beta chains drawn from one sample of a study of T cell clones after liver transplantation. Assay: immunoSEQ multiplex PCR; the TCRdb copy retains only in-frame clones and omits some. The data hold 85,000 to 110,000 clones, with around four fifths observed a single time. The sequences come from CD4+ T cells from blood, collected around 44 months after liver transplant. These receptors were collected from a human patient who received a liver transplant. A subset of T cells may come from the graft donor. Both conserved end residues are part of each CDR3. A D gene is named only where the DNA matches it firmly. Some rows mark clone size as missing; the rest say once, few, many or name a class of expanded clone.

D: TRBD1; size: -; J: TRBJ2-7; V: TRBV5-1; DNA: TGCGCCAGCAGTTCCTGGGACAGGGCCCACGAGCAGTACTTC; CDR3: CASSSWDRAHEQYF
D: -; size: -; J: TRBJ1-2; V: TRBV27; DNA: TGTGCCAGCAGTCGGGACAACTATGGCTACACCTTC; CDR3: CASSRDNYGYTF
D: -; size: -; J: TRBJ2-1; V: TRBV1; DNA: TGCACCAGCAGCCAAGCAACTAGCCCCGGGGGGGGGAATGAGCAGTTCTTC; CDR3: CTSSQATSPGGGNEQFF
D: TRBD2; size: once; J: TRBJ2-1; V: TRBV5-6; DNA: TGTGCCAGCAGCTTGGAAGCGGGGGGCTACAATGAGCAGTTCTTC; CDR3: CASSLEAGGYNEQFF
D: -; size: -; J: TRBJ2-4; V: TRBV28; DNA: TGTGCCAGCATTGCCCGGGGGGCAGGTGGCAAAAACATTCAGTACTTC; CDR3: CASIARGAGGKNIQYF
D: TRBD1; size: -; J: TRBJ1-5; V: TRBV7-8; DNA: TGTGCCAGCAGCCAGAGTACAGGGGAGGGTCAGCCCCAGCATTTT; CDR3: CASSQSTGEGQPQHF
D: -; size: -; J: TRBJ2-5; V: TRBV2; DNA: TGTGCCAGCGAGGGTGAAAAAGAGACCCAGTACTTC; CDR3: CASEGEKETQYF
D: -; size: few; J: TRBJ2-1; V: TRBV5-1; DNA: TGCGCCAGCAGCTTGGACGGATCGTGGGGGGATGAGCAGTTCTTC; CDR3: CASSLDGSWGDEQFF
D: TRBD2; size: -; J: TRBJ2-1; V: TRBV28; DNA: TGTGCCAGCAGGATAGCGGGAGGGTACAATGAGCAGTTCTTC; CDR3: CASRIAGGYNEQFF
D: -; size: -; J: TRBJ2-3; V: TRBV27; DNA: TGTGCCAGCAGTTCTAACTACGAGCATACGCAGTATTTT; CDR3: CASSSNYEHTQYF
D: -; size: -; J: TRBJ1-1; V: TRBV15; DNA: TGTGCCACCAGCAGAGTGAGGGGTTTAACTGAAGCTTTCTTT; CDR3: CATSRVRGLTEAFF
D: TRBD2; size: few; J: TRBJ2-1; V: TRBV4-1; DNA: TGCGCCAGCAGCCAAGATAGCGGGAGCTACAATGAGCAGTTCTTC; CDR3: CASSQDSGSYNEQFF
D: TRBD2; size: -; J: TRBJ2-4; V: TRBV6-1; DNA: TGTGCCAGCAGTGAAGCGGGGGGGAAAAACATTCAGTACTTC; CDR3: CASSEAGGKNIQYF
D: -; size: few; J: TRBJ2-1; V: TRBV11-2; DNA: TGTGCCAGCAGCTTGTCGGGAGCGTCCTACAATGAGCAGTTCTTC; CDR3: CASSLSGASYNEQFF
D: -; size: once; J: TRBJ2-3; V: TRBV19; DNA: TGTGCCAGTAGTCCCAGAAGCGGGCAAAGCACAGATACGCAGTATTTT; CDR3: CASSPRSGQSTDTQYF
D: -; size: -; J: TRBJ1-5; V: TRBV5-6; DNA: TGTGCCAGCAGCTTGGAAGGGAGCAATCAGCCCCAGCATTTT; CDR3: CASSLEGSNQPQHF
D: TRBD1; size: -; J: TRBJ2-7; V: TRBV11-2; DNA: TGTGCCAGCAGCGTACACAGGGGAACCGAGCAGTACTTC; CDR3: CASSVHRGTEQYF
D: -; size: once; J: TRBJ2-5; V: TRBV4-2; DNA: TGTGCCAGCAGCCACCCCGGAGAGTTTGAGACCCAGTACTTC; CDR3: CASSHPGEFETQYF
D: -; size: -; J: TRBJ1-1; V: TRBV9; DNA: TGTGCCAGCAGCGTGGGAGGGGTCGGCCTCGCTTTCTTT; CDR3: CASSVGGVGLAFF
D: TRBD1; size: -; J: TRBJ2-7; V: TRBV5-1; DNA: TGCGCCAGCAGCCCGGGACAGAGCTCCTACGAGCAGTACTTC; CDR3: CASSPGQSSYEQYF
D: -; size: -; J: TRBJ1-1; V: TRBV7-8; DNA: TGTGCCAGCAGCTTATGGACACCAGGGGCGCCCAACACTGAAGCTTTCTTT; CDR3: CASSLWTPGAPNTEAFF
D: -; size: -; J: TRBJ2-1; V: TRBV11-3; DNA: TGTGCCAGCAGCTCTGGGAATGAGCAGTTCTTC; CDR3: CASSSGNEQFF
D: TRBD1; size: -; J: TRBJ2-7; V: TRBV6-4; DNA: TGTGCCAGCAGTTCCCGACAGGGGAACGAGCAGTACTTC; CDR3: CASSSRQGNEQYF
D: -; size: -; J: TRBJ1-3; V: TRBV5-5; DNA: TGTGCCAGCAGCTGGGAGGGAAACACCATATATTTT; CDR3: CASSWEGNTIYF
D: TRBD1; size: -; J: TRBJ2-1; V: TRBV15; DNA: TGTGCCAGCAGCGGATACGGACAGGGAAATGAGCAGTTCTTC; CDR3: CASSGYGQGNEQFF
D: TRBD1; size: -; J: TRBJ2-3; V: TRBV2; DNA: TGTGCCAGCAGTTGGGACAGGGGGCTTGCAGATACGCAGTATTTT; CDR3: CASSWDRGLADTQYF
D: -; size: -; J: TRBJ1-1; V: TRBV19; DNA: TGTGCCAGTAGTATATTCACGGATCCCTTTGCGAACACTGAAGCTTTCTTT; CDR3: CASSIFTDPFANTEAFF
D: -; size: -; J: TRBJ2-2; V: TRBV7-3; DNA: TGTGCCAGCAGCTTCTCGCGGAACAATGCCGGGGAGCTGTTTTTT; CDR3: CASSFSRNNAGELFF
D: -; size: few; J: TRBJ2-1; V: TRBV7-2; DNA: TGTGCCAGCAGCTTATCAGTGGGGGGTTTCAATGAGCAGTTCTTC; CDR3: CASSLSVGGFNEQFF